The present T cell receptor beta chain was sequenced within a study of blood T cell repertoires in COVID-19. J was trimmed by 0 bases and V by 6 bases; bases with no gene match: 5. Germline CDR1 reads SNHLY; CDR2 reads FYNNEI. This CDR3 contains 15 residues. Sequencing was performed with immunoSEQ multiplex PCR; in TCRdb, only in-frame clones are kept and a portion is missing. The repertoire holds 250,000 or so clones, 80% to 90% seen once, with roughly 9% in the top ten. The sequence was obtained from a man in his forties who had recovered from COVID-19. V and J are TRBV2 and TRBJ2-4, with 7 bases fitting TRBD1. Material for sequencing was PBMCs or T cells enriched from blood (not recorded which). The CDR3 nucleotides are TGTGCCAGCAGCGAGGACAGGCTAGCCAAAAACATTCAGTACTTC. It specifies CASSEDRLAKNIQYF.